The 13 T cell receptor beta chains given below trace back to one sample, sequenced in a study of T cell responses to AZD1222 COVID-19 vaccine (dated by TCRdb to 2020 to 2023). The time point label on this specimen signifies: baseline before first vaccination. Library generation was performed with the immunoSEQ multiplex PCR assay. As stored in TCRdb, this immuneACCESS dataset retains in-frame rearrangements with V and J assigned. A fraction of the clones does not appear; measured against another copy, unresolved V genes explain less than half of the discrepancy, and the remainder lacks a known reason. Within this sample are 85,000 to 90,000 clones, with approximately 86% of them counted one time only. The ten most abundant clones make up roughly 6% of the sample. The sample was peripheral blood, taken on day 0 of AZD1222 vaccination. The receptor source for this set is an adult in good health.

This clone came up once. For the CDR3, the DNA is TGTGCCAGCAAGGGAGACCGTAACTACGAGCAGTACTTC. It is translated as CASKGDRNYEQYF. The chain employs TRBV25-1 and TRBJ2-7; perhaps TRBD2 as D (5 bases). The CDR3 has 13 amino acids. V shed 7 bases and J shed 3 bases, with 13 bases lying between them. Germline values: CDR1 MGHDK, CDR2 SYGVNS.

This sequence joins TRBV25-1 and TRBJ1-5, with 9 nucleotides matching TRBD1. Trimming removed 1 base from V and 1 base from J; junction bases left unmatched: 5. The CDR3 covers 17 residues. Germline CDR1 reads MGHDK; CDR2 reads SYGVNS. The DNA for the CDR3 is TGTGCCAGCAGTGAATGGACCGGGACAGGGAGCAATCAGCCCCAGCATTTT. Residues: CASSEWTGTGSNQPQHF.

The genes are TRBV28 and TRBJ1-4; 7 bases fit TRBD1. The CDR3 contains 12 residues. Germline assignment: CDR1 MDHEN and CDR2 SYDVKM. CDR3 DNA sequence: TGTGCAACGGGACAGAGTAATGAAAAACTGTTTTTT. Translating gives CATGQSNEKLFF.

This clone was seen just once. This chain links TRBV9 with TRBJ2-2; D possibly corresponds to TRBD2 (5 bases). V lost 5 bases and J lost 5, with 13 bases in between. The CDR3 consists of 14 residues. CDR1 is SGDLS and CDR2 is YYNGEE in the germline V gene. The CDR3 DNA is TGTGCCAGCAGGTCCCCTGGGAGTACCGGGGAGCTGTTTTTT. Its protein is CASRSPGSTGELFF.

V and J are TRBV5-4 and TRBJ2-5; possibly TRBD1 for D (6 bases). The CDR3 runs to 14 residues. Germline lookup yields CDR1 SGHNT and CDR2 YYREEE (reference sequence). Trimming left V 4 bases short and J 1 base short, with 11 bases between. The CDR3 DNA reads TGTGCCAGCAGCGTAGTGGACAGCCAAGAGACCCAGTACTTC. Translating gives CASSVVDSQETQYF.

The rearrangement joins TRBV30 to TRBJ1-4, with 8 nucleotides matching TRBD1. From germline, CDR1 is GTSNPN and CDR2 SVGIG (reference sequence). CDR3 size: 14 residues. J gave up 0 bases and V 7 bases, and 4 bases lay outside the gene matches. This CDR3 reads CAFTGGATNEKLFF. DNA for the CDR3: TGTGCCTTTACAGGGGGGGCAACTAATGAAAAACTGTTTTTT.

CDR3 region: CSVGQRIDEQFF. CDR3 sequence (DNA): TGCAGCGTTGGACAGCGCATAGATGAGCAGTTCTTC. The chain joins TRBV29-1 to TRBJ2-1, with a tentative D call TRBD1 (5 bases). The CDR3 sequence is 12 residues long. Germline V gives CDR1 SQVTM, CDR2 ANQGSEA. With 4 bases removed from V and 8 bases from J, the gap between germline ends came to 12 bases.

V usage is TRBV2 and J usage is TRBJ1-5, with D tentatively TRBD1 (5 bases). CDR3 size: 14 residues. The V end was cut by 7 bases, the J end by 6 bases, with 16 bases between. The germline gives CDR1 SNHLY, CDR2 FYNNEI. The CDR3 spells CASMGRESLQPQHF. CDR3 DNA sequence: TGTGCCAGCATGGGGCGGGAGTCTCTTCAGCCCCAGCATTTT.

This sequence joins TRBV7-9 and TRBJ2-1; D is unresolved. Deletions cut 5 bases from V and 0 bases from J, with 14 bases between. This CDR3 region has 16 residues. Germline CDR1 and CDR2: SEHNR and FQNEAQ (reference sequence). CDR3 residues: CASSPPNAVSYNEQFF. The CDR3 DNA reads TGTGCCAGCAGCCCCCCAAACGCGGTCTCCTACAATGAGCAGTTCTTC.

This chain links TRBV3-1 (or the pseudogene TRBV3-2) with TRBJ2-5; TRBD2 matches at 9 bases. The V segment lost 6 bases and the J segment 5 bases; nucleotides outside the gene matches: 7. This CDR3 spans 14 amino acids. Looked up from germline, CDR1 is LGHDT and CDR2 is YNNKEL (reference sequence). CDR3 coding DNA: TGTGCCAGCAGGGAGCGGGGGGTTTCGGAGACCCAGTACTTC. This encodes CASRERGVSETQYF.

The chain recombines TRBV18 with TRBJ1-4; TRBD1 might be the D (5 bases). Germline V gene sequence: CDR1 KGHSH, CDR2 LQKENI. The CDR3 totals 15 residues. Deletions cut 3 bases from V and 7 bases from J, with 15 bases between. The CDR3 DNA reads as TGTGCCAGCTCACCCGACCCGGGACGGCCTGAAAAACTGTTTTTT. Its translation is CASSPDPGRPEKLFF.

The chain links TRBV7-3 to TRBJ2-7; 7 nucleotides align to TRBD1. Germline CDR1 SGHTA, CDR2 FQGTGA. The CDR3 has 15 residues. Trimming at V came to 5 bases and at J to 4 bases, leaving 11 bases not matched to a gene. The CDR3 region has the DNA TGTGCCAGCAGCCCCCGGCATGGGGACAGTTACGAGCAGTACTTC. Protein: CASSPRHGDSYEQYF.

The chain couples TRBV9 to TRBJ1-5; D gene ambiguous. Germline assignment: CDR1 SGDLS and CDR2 YYNGEE. This CDR3 has 13 amino acids. V lost 5 bases and J lost 0, with 6 bases in between. CDR3 DNA: TGTGCCAGCAGTTTGAGTAGCAATCAGCCCCAGCATTTT. Translation: CASSLSSNQPQHF.